This TCR beta chain stems from a study of blood T cell repertoires in COVID-19. Study as a whole: There were acute and convalescent COVID-19 samples, and they came from the United States, Italy and Spain. Sources were T cells, B-cell-depleted T cells, or PBMCs; the material itself was cDNA or gDNA.

Germline V gives CDR1 GTSNPN, CDR2 SVGIG (reference sequence). V was clipped by 3 bases and J by 9 bases; unmatched bases: 9. This CDR3 spans 15 amino acids. The authors' processing: For nucleated cells, counts were estimated from reference gene primer amplification. Produced via immunoSEQ multiplex PCR; TCRdb's table is partial and in-frame only. The DNA gave D and trimming, while V, J and clone size come from that table. The sample carries about 120,000 clones, around 70% recorded once. V gene TRBV30 combines with J gene TRBJ2-1; TRBD2 matches 12 bases. The sequence came from a man in his 60s with acute or convalescent COVID-19. Sequenced: peripheral blood. The CDR3 region has the DNA TGTGCCTGGAGCTTCCGACTAGCGGGAGCCGGTGAGCAGTTCTTC. This translates into CAWSFRLAGAGEQFF.